The sequence of this T cell receptor (beta chain) was determined in a study of T-cell memory formation after mild COVID-19. V was clipped by 6 bases and J by 8 bases; unmatched bases: 10. The CDR3 length is 15 residues. Germline V gene sequence: CDR1 MNHEY, CDR2 SVGAGI. Broader study findings: The appearance of some responding clones in pre-infection memory suggested that cross-reactive memory joined.

As concerns this clonotype: Antigen specificity is unknown.

Constant-segment-primed 5'RACE gave TCR alpha and TCR beta cDNA libraries with sample barcodes and UMIs. TCRdb re-called the 5' RACE reads through MiXCR, storing one row per CDR3 protein. This sample has roughly 550,000 distinct CDR3 sequences; about 20% occur once, and the top ten carry around 13%. This TCR was recovered from an adult woman who had mild COVID-19 (a few samples of this study predate the infection). Cell type and time point are not known. The chain has TRBV6-5 and TRBJ1-2; 12 bases are a match to TRBD1. Material for sequencing was PBMCs or a T cell subset sorted from them (not recorded which). The CDR3 is CASRFPGQGAYGYTF. In DNA form, the CDR3 reads TGTGCCAGCAGATTTCCGGGACAGGGGGCTTACGGCTACACCTTC.